Reported below is one T cell receptor beta chain. Its antigen remains unidentified. These data belong to a study of OX40 agonist ivuxolimab in advanced cancers. On the study more broadly: Patients were infused with ivuxolimab every 2 weeks at 0.01 to 10 mg/kg. Study results and caveats: Clones of CD4+ and CD8+ blood T cells grew by week 6 at doses of 0.1 to 3.0 mg/kg.

The V gene end was trimmed by 0 bases and the J gene end by 4 bases; junction bases not matched to a gene: 7. The germline V gene has CDR1 GTSNPN and CDR2 SVGIG (reference sequence). The CDR3 is 15 amino acids. TCRdb's table, derived via immunoSEQ multiplex PCR, lists solely in-frame clones and lacks some. The repertoire has some 11,000 clones, roughly three quarters of them found once; the top ten carry roughly 15%. This rearrangement joins TRBV30 to TRBJ2-7; 9 bases fit TRBD2. The receptor was isolated from an adult with an advanced solid tumor such as melanoma, head and neck, liver or kidney cancer. The sequencing used CD4+ or CD8+ T cells sorted from blood, collected in a trial of the OX40 agonist ivuxolimab. The CDR3 nucleotides read TGTGCCTGGAGTGTACCGGCGGGAGGGCCTTACGAGCAGTACTTC. Residues: CAWSVPAGGPYEQYF.